This TCR beta chain was sequenced in a study of blood T cells in healthy people across ages (dated by TCRdb to between 2014 and 2016). Describing the broader study: In model experiments, template switching captured roughly one uniquely barcoded TCR beta cDNA molecule for every two T cells. Using deep sequencing normalized with unique cDNA molecular identifiers, the study measured how TCR beta repertoire diversity changes with age. The donors were split into four age groups: young (average about 15 years), middle-aged (about 40), aged (roughly 68) and long-lived (over 75). To avoid experimental bias, donors of different ages were spread randomly across the sequencing lanes. For two donors (one aged 18 to 30 and one aged 80 or older), the study analyzed two additional independent replicas of 1 million unique cDNA reads from the same blood draw. Overall study results and their limits: Compared with the aged group, more naive CD4+ T cells, fewer expanded clones and increased TCR diversity were shown by the long-lived group, suggesting age selection. Estimates of total diversity based on one million sequenced T cells were regarded as lower bounds and as underestimates. Because donor CMV infection status was unknown, age-related changes in expanded clonotypes were potentially confounded. Because profiling used bulk unsorted PBMCs, naive and antigen-experienced compartments could not be compared conclusively. A strong correlation was found between observed TCR beta diversity and the percentage of naive T cells measured by flow cytometry. Observed TCR beta diversity per million T cells fell roughly linearly with age, and a significant reduction was already apparent by age around 39.

Receptor libraries were prepared by 5' RACE. Sequencing was carried out with an Illumina HiSeq 2500. The second PCR ran for roughly 7 to 12 cycles and used a J-beta primer mix along with a sample-barcoded 5' primer. A template-switch 5' adaptor carrying 12 random nucleotides introduced a unique molecular identifier onto each TCR beta cDNA molecule. Each sample yielded at least 2.5 million CDR3-containing paired-end reads. First-strand cDNA synthesis was performed from all RNA using the Mint cDNA synthesis kit, with priming by a TRBC-specific oligonucleotide. Following uracil-DNA glycosylase treatment, all cDNA underwent a first 18-cycle PCR with the universal primers M1SS and BC2_uni_R. As for the original processing: Each sample was normalized by randomly selecting 1 million high-quality reads, each carrying a distinct molecular identifier. Reads with shared molecular identifiers were discarded instead of being binned into consensus sequences. MiTCR, set to a Q25 quality threshold and the strictest error-elimination algorithm, was used for CDR3 identification, clonotype clustering and error correction. Lower-bound total TCR beta diversity was estimated with a nonparametric unseen species model using Euler transformation. In TCRdb, the public reads were trimmed at Q25 with fastp and aligned with MiXCR, with productive beta chains retained. All rows with the same CDR3 protein become a single entry with the most common DNA and genes. These V and J calls originate from TCRdb's pipeline instead of the authors' own analysis. In all, the sample holds 1.4 million or so distinct CDR3 sequences, and 42% of those were seen once. Jointly, the top ten make up about 4.1% of the sample.

This clonotype occurred many times. This clone's antigen is unknown. Nothing much larger sits one base from this clone, and base qualities are not available. The donors were roughly 38 Caucasian individuals from Russia, aged roughly 6 to 90 years, who were systemically healthy. Approximately 9.7 milliliters of peripheral blood were drawn from each donor into EDTA-treated Vacutainer tubes. Ficoll-Paque density-gradient centrifugation was used to isolate PBMCs, with at least 7 million per sample. Total RNA was extracted from PBMCs with Trizol reagent, with at least 5.5 micrograms obtained per sample. Naive CD45RAhigh/CD27high T cell percentages were measured by flow cytometry on a PBMC aliquot from every donor. Reading from cysteine to phenylalanine, the CDR3 counts 13 amino acids. The only DNA kept is the CDR3, 39 bases in frame from the first base. Via the germline V gene, CDR1 is LGHNA and CDR2 YNFKEQ. Trimming takes 5 bases from V and 5 bases from J, and the germline ends sit 12 bases apart.

The chain employs TRBV4-2 and TRBJ2-5; the D gene is perhaps TRBD1, from 6 matching bases. Sequenced input: blood. The source of this sequence is a woman between 18 and 30 years old in good health. The DNA sequence is TGTGCCAGCAGCTTCCCAGGGGCCGAGACCCAGTACTTC. It translates as CASSFPGAETQYF.